This TCR beta chain was recovered during a study of blood T cell repertoires in COVID-19. Looking at the study overall: Italy, Spain and the United States were the sources of the convalescent and acute COVID-19 samples. Nucleic acid was either cDNA or gDNA, and it came from T cells, B-cell-depleted T cells, or PBMCs.

Clones were read by immunoSEQ multiplex PCR, and TCRdb kept only the in-frame ones, dropping some. The data show approximately 190,000 clones, 82% seen once. Looked up from germline, CDR1 is SQVTM and CDR2 is ANQGSEA. The ends lost 4 bases at V and 4 bases at J; junction bases unmatched: 4. CDR3 length: 14 amino acids. The chain combines TRBV29-1 with TRBJ2-2; 9 bases are a match to TRBD1. The sample taken for sequencing was peripheral blood. The receptor was derived from a woman aged 55-70 years with COVID-19, enrolled during active disease. The DNA of the CDR3 is TGCAGCGTTGCGGACAGGGGAGCCACCGGGGAGCTGTTTTTT. It translates to CSVADRGATGELFF.